A selection of T cell receptor beta chains follows, all from one sample in a study of blood T cell repertoires in COVID-19. Clones were sequenced by immunoSEQ multiplex PCR, and TCRdb holds only the in-frame ones, with some missing. Altogether about 230,000 clones are present, 65% to 90% being singletons, with the ten largest covering approximately 7%. Input material: peripheral blood. These receptors were collected from a woman between 45 and 60 years old with acute or convalescent COVID-19. Each CDR3 is given with its conserved first and last residue. The D gene is left open where the match is weak. The size of a clone is reported for some rows only, either as once, few or many, or as a class for expanded clones.

TRBJ2-5 - TRBV5-1 - CASRVGGLETQYF TGCGCCAGTCGGGTCGGGGGGCTTGAGACCCAGTACTTC
TRBJ1-1 - TRBV18 - CASSPADRLNTEAFF TGTGCCAGCTCACCGGCGGACAGATTGAACACTGAAGCTTTCTTT
TRBJ2-7 - TRBV10-2 - CASSDRGYEQYF TGCGCCAGCAGTGACAGGGGCTACGAGCAGTACTTC
TRBJ2-3 - TRBV21-1 - CASSPVGGGRCTDTQYF TGTGCCAGCAGCCCCGTTGGTGGCGGGAGGTGCACAGATACGCAGTATTTT
TRBJ2-5 - TRBV3-1/TRBV3-2 - CASSQPEGETQYF TGTGCCAGCAGCCAACCGGAGGGAGAGACCCAGTACTTC
TRBJ1-1 - TRBV6-2/TRBV6-3 - CASSSDSSTEAFF TGTGCCAGCAGCTCGGACAGCTCGACTGAAGCTTTCTTT
TRBJ1-2 - TRBV6-6 - CASSYSERLGGYTF TGTGCCAGCAGTTACTCCGAGAGACTTGGAGGCTACACCTTC
TRBJ1-1 - TRBV7-8 - CASSPRGGRGAFF TGTGCCAGCAGCCCCCGGGGGGGTCGGGGAGCTTTCTTT
TRBJ1-5 - TRBV7-2 - CATSLWGQGNQPQHF TGTGCCACCAGTCTCTGGGGCCAAGGCAATCAGCCCCAGCATTTT
TRBJ2-7 - TRBV6-6 - CASSYWRSYEQYF TGTGCCAGCAGTTACTGGAGATCCTACGAGCAGTACTTC
TRBJ1-1 - TRBV5-6 - CASSFGHRNTEAFF TGTGCCAGCAGCTTTGGACACAGGAACACTGAAGCTTTCTTT
TRBJ2-1 - TRBV7-9 many CASSLEGLEQFF TGTGCCAGCAGCTTAGAGGGACTGGAGCAGTTCTTC
TRBJ2-3 - TRBV28 - CASSPSLAGGADTQYF TGTGCCAGCAGCCCCTCCCTAGCTGGTGGCGCAGATACGCAGTATTTT
TRBJ1-5 TRBD1 TRBV30 - CAWNRGDQPQHF TGTGCCTGGAACAGGGGCGACCAGCCCCAGCATTTT
TRBJ1-4 TRBD1 TRBV5-5 - CASSSRTGGGEKLFF TGTGCCAGCAGCTCAAGGACAGGGGGAGGTGAAAAACTGTTTTTT
TRBJ1-2 TRBD1 TRBV6-2/TRBV6-3 - CASSRTGTDGYTF TGTGCCAGCAGCAGGACAGGGACAGATGGCTACACCTTC
TRBJ1-2 - TRBV27 once CASSQSLGGGSGYTF TGTGCCAGCAGTCAATCCCTGGGGGGGGGCAGCGGCTACACCTTC
TRBJ2-5 - TRBV10-3 - CAISARTGMETQYF TGTGCCATCAGTGCCCGGACGGGGATGGAGACCCAGTACTTC
TRBJ2-1 TRBD2 TRBV7-2 - CASRASGYNEQFF TGTGCCAGCAGGGCTAGCGGCTACAATGAGCAGTTCTTC
TRBJ2-7 TRBD2 TRBV9 - CASSVGLAGALSLYEQYF TGTGCCAGCAGCGTTGGACTAGCGGGTGCCTTGTCTCTCTACGAGCAGTACTTC
TRBJ2-3 TRBD1 TRBV5-4 - CASSPGQSGSDTQYF TGTGCCAGCAGCCCGGGACAGAGTGGTTCAGATACGCAGTATTTT
TRBJ2-7 TRBD2 TRBV6-5 once CASRSGGSYEQYF TGTGCCAGCAGATCGGGGGGCTCCTACGAGCAGTACTTC
TRBJ1-5 TRBD1 TRBV27 - CASSLEGTGNQPQHF TGTGCCAGCAGTTTGGAAGGGACAGGGAATCAGCCCCAGCATTTT
TRBJ2-3 TRBD2 TRBV27 - CASGLADTQYF TGTGCCAGCGGACTAGCAGATACGCAGTATTTT
TRBJ1-6 - TRBV5-1 - CASSLSSNNSPLHF TGCGCCAGCAGCTTGTCGAGTAATAATTCACCCCTCCACTTT
TRBJ1-4 - TRBV28 - CASTGGGAALVATNEKLFF TGTGCCAGCACCGGCGGGGGGGCGGCGTTAGTTGCAACTAATGAAAAACTGTTTTTT
TRBJ2-2 - TRBV11-2 - CASSFGPAGELFF TGTGCCAGCAGCTTCGGTCCCGCCGGGGAGCTGTTTTTT
TRBJ2-3 TRBD2 TRBV5-1 - CASSFSGRPTDTQYF TGCGCCAGCAGCTTCAGCGGGAGGCCCACAGATACGCAGTATTTT
TRBJ2-1 TRBD1 TRBV7-9 once CASSLWDRGSNEQFF TGTGCCAGCAGCTTATGGGACAGGGGATCGAATGAGCAGTTCTTC
TRBJ1-2 TRBD1 TRBV5-5 - CASSPPTGGLGYTF TGTGCCAGCAGCCCGCCGACAGGGGGCCTTGGCTACACCTTC
TRBJ1-6 TRBD1 TRBV27 - CASSSGGQGESPLHF TGTGCCAGCAGTAGCGGGGGACAGGGGGAGTCACCCCTCCACTTT
TRBJ1-1 - TRBV30 - CAWSWSLGTEAFF TGTGCCTGGAGTTGGAGTTTGGGCACTGAAGCTTTCTTT
TRBJ1-1 - TRBV5-1 - CASSLVGGNTEAFF TGCGCCAGCAGCTTGGTTGGCGGAAACACTGAAGCTTTCTTT
TRBJ2-3 TRBD2 TRBV7-2 - CASSLIASGGATDTQYF TGTGCCAGCAGCTTAATCGCTAGCGGGGGGGCAACAGATACGCAGTATTTT
TRBJ2-3 TRBD2 TRBV3-1/TRBV3-2 - CASSQGASGSTDTQYF TGTGCCAGCAGCCAAGGTGCTAGCGGCAGCACAGATACGCAGTATTTT
TRBJ2-5 TRBD2 TRBV6-1 - CASSERVAGGPLEETQYF TGTGCCAGCAGTGAAAGGGTAGCGGGAGGGCCTTTAGAAGAGACCCAGTACTTC
TRBJ2-3 TRBD2 TRBV28 - CASSFPRTSGADTQYF TGTGCCAGCAGTTTCCCTCGGACTAGCGGGGCAGATACGCAGTATTTT
TRBJ1-6 - TRBV12-3/TRBV12-4 - CASSSGFDSPLHF TGTGCCAGCAGTTCAGGGTTTGATTCACCCCTCCACTTT
TRBJ2-7 TRBD1 TRBV7-6 - CASSPRPSGTGVYEQYF TGTGCCAGCAGCCCCCGACCTTCCGGGACAGGGGTTTACGAGCAGTACTTC
TRBJ2-3 TRBD2 TRBV7-2 - CASSLATSGVTDTQYF TGTGCCAGCAGCTTAGCGACTAGCGGCGTCACAGATACGCAGTATTTT
TRBJ2-5 - TRBV7-2 once CASSPLQETQYF TGTGCCAGCAGCCCCCTGCAAGAGACCCAGTACTTC
TRBJ2-2 - TRBV19 - CASSIGVRVNTGELFF TGTGCCAGTAGTATAGGGGTCAGGGTGAACACCGGGGAGCTGTTTTTT